Following are 30 T cell receptor beta chains from one sample sequenced in a study of blood T cell repertoires in COVID-19. The data were produced by immunoSEQ multiplex PCR, yet TCRdb's version contains in-frame clones alone and is incomplete. The profile shows 89,000 or so clones, about 89% of them singletons. Specimen: peripheral blood. These receptors came from a man between 45 and 60 years old with COVID-19, enrolled during active disease.

J is TRBJ1-1 and V is TRBV5-1; 9 bases line up with TRBD1. The V segment lost 4 bases and the J segment 6 bases; nucleotides outside the gene matches: 7. Germline CDR1 is SGHRS and CDR2 is YFSETQ. CDR3 length equals 14 residues. The CDR3 loop reads CASSGGQGISEAFF. CDR3 sequence (DNA): TGCGCCAGCAGCGGGGGACAGGGTATCTCTGAAGCTTTCTTT.

The table lists this clone with a count of one. The sample holds other DNA sequences that translate to the same CDR3. V gene TRBV5-1 combines with J gene TRBJ2-5, with unresolved D. In germline, CDR1 is SGHRS, CDR2 YFSETQ. CDR3 length equals 13 residues. The ends were cut back, 1 base at V and 0 bases at J, with 4 bases in the middle. The chain's CDR3 is CASSLTDQETQYF. CDR3 DNA: TGCGCCAGCAGCTTGACAGACCAAGAGACCCAGTACTTC.

In DNA form, the CDR3 reads TGTGCCAGCAGTGAGGGGCGCGAGCAGTACTTC. Translating it yields CASSEGREQYF. The chain employs TRBV6-1 and TRBJ2-7, with D possibly matching TRBD1 (5 bases). The CDR3 runs to 11 residues. CDR1 MNHNS and CDR2 SASEGT come from the germline V gene. The ends were cut back, 3 bases at V and 6 bases at J, with 6 bases in the middle.

CDR3 in amino acids: CASSLDSQNTGELFF. The CDR3 region has the DNA TGTGCCAGCAGCTTAGACAGCCAGAACACCGGGGAGCTGTTTTTT. This chain joins TRBV7-3 and TRBJ2-2, with D possibly matching TRBD1 (5 bases). CDR1 is SGHTA and CDR2 is FQGTGA in the germline V gene. V was shortened by 2 bases and J by 1 base, with 8 bases between the two germline ends. The CDR3 extends over 15 amino acids.

The V call is TRBV30, the J call TRBJ2-3; tentatively, D is TRBD2 (7 bases). This CDR3 has 14 amino acids. Trimming cost V 4 bases and J 2 bases, with 13 bases left between them. The germline gives CDR1 GTSNPN, CDR2 SVGIG (reference sequence). The CDR3 is CAWNRRGATDTQYF. The CDR3 DNA is TGTGCCTGGAACAGACGGGGGGCCACAGATACGCAGTATTTT.

V gene TRBV2 combines with J gene TRBJ2-2, with D possibly TRBD1 on 6 matching bases. The CDR3 runs to 14 residues. Per germline, CDR1 SNHLY and CDR2 FYNNEI. V dropped 8 bases and J dropped 9 bases, with 19 bases sitting between them. The CDR3 coding sequence is TGTGCCAGCGGATCAGGGGCCCGGGCCCGGGAGCTGTTTTTT. Its protein is CASGSGARARELFF.

The rearrangement joins TRBV5-4 to TRBJ1-2, with D hard to call. The CDR3 consists of 14 residues. CDR1 and CDR2 from the germline V gene are SGHNT and YYREEE (reference sequence). The V end lost 5 bases, the J end lost 0 bases, and 11 bases lay between the germline ends. The CDR3 loop is CASRPEGTNYGYTF. The DNA of the CDR3 is TGTGCCAGCAGACCCGAGGGTACTAACTATGGCTACACCTTC.

The rearrangement links TRBV3-1 (or the pseudogene TRBV3-2) to TRBJ2-7; 9 positions match TRBD2. V shed 0 bases, J shed 3 bases, and the junction held 3 bases outside the gene matches. This CDR3 spans 15 amino acids. Germline loops: CDR1 LGHDT, CDR2 YNNKEL (reference sequence). Here the CDR3 reads CASSQDAAGGYEQYF. CDR3 in DNA: TGTGCCAGCAGCCAAGATGCAGCGGGGGGCTACGAGCAGTACTTC.

This clone has only one observation. The chain couples TRBV18 to TRBJ2-3, with 7 bases fitting TRBD2. The CDR3 covers 15 residues. Trimming cost V 4 bases and J 4 bases; bases outside gene matches: 8. The germline V gene has CDR1 KGHSH and CDR2 LQKENI. The CDR3: CASSRAGLGADTQYF. CDR3 bases: TGTGCCAGCTCACGAGCGGGGTTAGGGGCAGATACGCAGTATTTT.

The J gene is TRBJ1-6, the V gene TRBV9; no clear D. In germline, CDR1 is SGDLS, CDR2 YYNGEE. V was pared by 3 bases and J by 0 bases, with 13 bases between. The CDR3 length is 17 residues. The CDR3, as DNA: TGTGCCAGCAGCGAAAGAGCGGCAGGCTCCTATAATTCACCCCTCCACTTT. Its protein product is CASSERAAGSYNSPLHF. The whole variable domain, remainder taken from reference TRBV9 and TRBJ1-6, is DSGVTQTPKHLITATGQRVTLRCSPRSGDLSVYWYQQSLDQGLQFLIQYYNGEERAKGNILERFSAQQFPDLHSELNLSSLELGDSALYFCASSERAAGSYNSPLHFGNGTRLTVT.

This chain uses TRBV19 with TRBJ1-5, with a weak D call TRBD1 (5 bases). This CDR3 contains 18 residues. V was clipped by 5 bases and J by 4 bases, with 24 bases between them. Germline CDR1 and CDR2: LNHDA and SQIVND (reference sequence). DNA of the CDR3: TGTGCCAGTAGTCCCAAGCAGGGAAGCGCAGTATTAAATCAGCCCCAGCATTTT. This translates into CASSPKQGSAVLNQPQHF.

V is TRBV30 and J is TRBJ1-1; D uncertain. From germline, CDR1 is GTSNPN and CDR2 SVGIG (reference sequence). Trimming removed 2 bases at V and 4 bases at J, with 5 bases between. CDR3 size: 11 residues. Here the CDR3 DNA reads TGTGCCTGGAGTCTTTCCACTGAAGCTTTCTTT. Its translation: CAWSLSTEAFF. The full variable domain, in which reference TRBV30 and TRBJ1-1 provide the parts outside the CDR3, is SQTIHQWPATLVQPVGSPLSLECTVEGTSNPNLYWYRQAAGRGLQLLFYSVGIGQISSEVPQNLSASRPQDRQFILSSKKLLLSDSGFYLCAWSLSTEAFFGQGTRLTVV.

J is TRBJ2-1 and V is TRBV4-3; 13 positions match TRBD2. The germline V gene has CDR1 LGHNA and CDR2 YSLEER. Germline trimming cut 1 base from V and 7 bases from J; bases unmatched to any gene: 13. The CDR3 sequence is 19 residues long. The DNA for the CDR3 is TGCGCCAGCAGCCAAGGCAGCCCTACTAGCGGGGGGGCTAGGAATGAGCAGTTCTTC. It is translated as CASSQGSPTSGGARNEQFF.

The chain has TRBV7-2 and TRBJ2-1, with D tentatively TRBD2 (5 bases). The germline V gene encodes CDR1 SGHTA and CDR2 FQGNSA. V lost 5 bases and J 7 bases, leaving 12 bases between the germline ends. The CDR3 extends over 13 amino acids. The CDR3 DNA sequence: TGTGCCAGCAGCCTCCAAACTAGGAATGAGCAGTTCTTC. Translation: CASSLQTRNEQFF.

This chain joins TRBV18 and TRBJ1-1; possible D gene TRBD1, 5 bases. V lost 6 bases, J lost 1 base, and 15 bases lay in between. The CDR3 loop spans 15 amino acids. Germline V gene data show CDR1 as KGHSH and CDR2 as LQKENI. CDR3 region: CASSLETGANTEAFF. CDR3 nucleotide sequence: TGTGCCAGCTCTCTCGAGACTGGGGCGAACACTGAAGCTTTCTTT.

This chain connects TRBV5-1 to TRBJ2-3; D possibly corresponds to TRBD1 (6 bases). The CDR3 spans 11 residues. Germline V gene data show CDR1 as SGHRS and CDR2 as YFSETQ. V lost 7 bases and J 8 bases, leaving 11 bases between the germline ends. CDR3 amino acids: CASGGGGTQYF. The CDR3 region has the DNA TGCGCCAGCGGTGGGGGCGGTACGCAGTATTTT. Using reference TRBV5-1 and TRBJ2-3 for the parts outside the CDR3, the full variable domain is KAGVTQTPRYLIKTRGQQVTLSCSPISGHRSVSWYQQTPGQGLQFLFEYFSETQRNKGNFPGRFSGRQFSNSRSEMNVSTLELGDSALYLCASGGGGTQYFGPGTRLTVL.

The J gene is TRBJ1-1, the V gene TRBV4-1, with a weak D call TRBD1 (6 bases). This CDR3 region has 13 residues. From germline, CDR1 is MGHRA and CDR2 YSYEKL. The V end lost 0 bases, the J end lost 4 bases, and 6 bases lay between the germline ends. The CDR3 loop reads CASSQEGGTEAFF. The CDR3 DNA is TGCGCCAGCAGCCAAGAAGGGGGCACTGAAGCTTTCTTT.

Here the CDR3 reads CASSLAGTNTEAFF. For the CDR3, the DNA is TGTGCCAGCAGCTTAGCTGGTACAAACACTGAAGCTTTCTTT. This chain connects TRBV11-2 to TRBJ1-1, with unresolved D. CDR1 SGHAT and CDR2 FQNNGV come from the germline V gene. The CDR3 covers 14 residues. Deletions cut 1 base from V and 2 bases from J, with 8 bases between.

This clone was seen once. CDR3: CASKFQGLANYGYTF. CDR3 coding DNA: TGTGCCAGCAAATTCCAGGGGCTGGCTAACTATGGCTACACCTTC. The chain carries TRBV2 and TRBJ1-2, with a tentative D call TRBD1 (6 bases). The CDR3 contains 15 residues. V lost 7 bases and J lost 0, with 15 bases in between. Per germline, CDR1 SNHLY and CDR2 FYNNEI.

This chain joins TRBV6-2 or TRBV6-3 and TRBJ2-5, with D unresolved. The germline gives CDR1 MNHEY, CDR2 SVGEGT. Trimming cost V 1 base and J 2 bases, with 14 bases left between them. The CDR3 is 16 amino acids. Here the CDR3 DNA reads TGTGCCAGCAGTTACTTCGGTCAAATACTACAAGAGACCCAGTACTTC. Translating gives CASSYFGQILQETQYF.

CDR3 loop: CASATSQETQYF. DNA for the CDR3: TGTGCCAGCGCAACTAGTCAAGAGACCCAGTACTTC. The gene calls are TRBV18 and TRBJ2-5; tentative D call: TRBD2 (5 bases). The V and J ends lost 8 bases and 2 bases respectively, with 9 bases between them. The CDR3 is made up of 12 amino acids. CDR1 is KGHSH, CDR2 LQKENI, per germline.

The chain uses TRBV7-9 and TRBJ2-6; perhaps TRBD1 as D (6 bases). Germline V gene sequence: CDR1 SEHNR, CDR2 FQNEAQ (reference sequence). The CDR3 contains 16 residues. V shed 5 bases and J shed 2 bases, with 13 bases lying between them. CDR3 sequence reads: CASSDKQGAGANVLTF. The DNA of the CDR3 is TGTGCCAGCAGCGACAAACAGGGCGCTGGGGCCAACGTCCTGACTTTC.

The CDR3, as DNA: TGTGCCAGCAGTCCTACCTGGACAAGTCAGAATCAGCCCCAGCATTTT. This gives the protein CASSPTWTSQNQPQHF. The chain recombines TRBV6-6 with TRBJ1-5; tentative D call: TRBD1 (5 bases). Germline CDR1 reads MNHNY; CDR2 reads SVGAGI (reference sequence). The CDR3 loop spans 16 amino acids. Trimming shortened V by 5 bases and J by 4 bases, and 18 bases separated the two germline ends.

This clone has ten or more counts. V gene TRBV19 combines with J gene TRBJ1-6; TRBD1 aligns across 7 bases. This CDR3 comprises 15 residues. V gave up 4 bases and J gave up 6 bases; unmatched junction bases: 6. The V gene's germline CDR1 is LNHDA and CDR2 SQIVND (reference sequence). In nucleotides, the CDR3 is TGTGCCAGTAGTAGAACTGGACAGGTTAATTCACCCCTCCACTTT. Protein sequence: CASSRTGQVNSPLHF.

The gene calls are TRBV28 and TRBJ1-2, with a possible D match to TRBD1 (5 bases). V lost 5 bases, J lost 6 bases, and 10 bases lay in between. The CDR3 loop spans 12 amino acids. Germline lookup yields CDR1 MDHEN and CDR2 SYDVKM. This CDR3 is CASSPTVNGYTF. In DNA, the CDR3 is TGTGCCAGCAGTCCGACAGTAAATGGCTACACCTTC.

V gene TRBV27 combines with J gene TRBJ1-6; D is possibly TRBD1 (6 bases). Per the germline V gene, CDR1 is MNHEY and CDR2 is SMNVEV (reference sequence). The CDR3 has 16 residues. Deletions cut 9 bases from V and 5 bases from J, with 20 bases between. The CDR3 sequence is CASSPFQGTDNSPLHF. DNA for the CDR3: TGTGCCAGTTCCCCCTTCCAGGGGACCGATAATTCACCCCTCCACTTT.

The chain uses TRBV5-4 and TRBJ2-3; D unclear. CDR3 size: 14 residues. Trimming took off 6 bases at V and 0 bases at J, with 11 bases between the two ends. CDR1 is SGHNT and CDR2 is YYREEE in the germline V gene (reference sequence). The CDR3 protein is CASTIDTSTDTQYF. The CDR3 DNA reads TGTGCCAGCACCATCGACACTAGCACAGATACGCAGTATTTT.

This clone has more than one count but fewer than ten. The rearrangement links TRBV9 to TRBJ1-6; D unclear. The CDR3 covers 14 residues. V lost 0 bases to trimming and J lost 7 bases, with 8 bases between them. Germline V CDR1 and CDR2: SGDLS, YYNGEE. For the CDR3, the DNA is TGTGCCAGCAGCGTAGAGGCGGGGAATTCACCCCTCCACTTT. Protein: CASSVEAGNSPLHF.

The rearrangement joins TRBV5-4 to TRBJ2-5, with D perhaps TRBD1 (6 bases). CDR3 size: 15 residues. The ends were cut back, 0 bases at V and 2 bases at J, with 11 bases in the middle. Germline CDR1 SGHNT, CDR2 YYREEE (reference sequence). CDR3 protein: CASSLGGTTQETQYF. CDR3 sequence (DNA): TGTGCCAGCAGCTTGGGTGGGACAACTCAAGAGACCCAGTACTTC. Combining the CDR3 with reference TRBV5-4 and TRBJ2-5 gives the whole variable domain ETGVTQSPTHLIKTRGQQVTLRCSSQSGHNTVSWYQQALGQGPQFIFQYYREEENGRGNFPPRFSGLQFPNYSSELNVNALELDDSALYLCASSLGGTTQETQYFGPGTRLLVL.

This chain joins TRBV7-2 and TRBJ2-4; possible D gene TRBD1, 6 bases. Trimming shortened V by 4 bases and J by 1 base, and 17 bases separated the two germline ends. Germline lookup yields CDR1 SGHTA and CDR2 FQGNSA. The CDR3 has 17 amino acids. This chain's CDR3 is CASSSHQGSGAKNIQYF. CDR3 in DNA: TGTGCCAGCAGCTCCCACCAGGGGAGTGGGGCCAAAAACATTCAGTACTTC.